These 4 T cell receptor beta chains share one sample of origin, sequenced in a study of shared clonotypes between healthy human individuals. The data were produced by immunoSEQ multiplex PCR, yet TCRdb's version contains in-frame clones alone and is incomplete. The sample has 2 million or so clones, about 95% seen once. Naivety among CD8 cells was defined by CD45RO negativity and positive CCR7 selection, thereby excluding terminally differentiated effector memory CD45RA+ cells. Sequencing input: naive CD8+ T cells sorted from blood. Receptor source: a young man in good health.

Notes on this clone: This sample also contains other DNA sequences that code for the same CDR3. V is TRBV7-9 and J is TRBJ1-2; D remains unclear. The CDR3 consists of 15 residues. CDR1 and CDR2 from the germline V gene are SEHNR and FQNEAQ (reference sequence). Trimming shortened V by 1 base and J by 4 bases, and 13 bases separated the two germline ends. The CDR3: CASSLGAGGGYGYTF. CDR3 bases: TGTGCCAGCAGCTTAGGGGCGGGAGGCGGCTATGGCTACACCTTC. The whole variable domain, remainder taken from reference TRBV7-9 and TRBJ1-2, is DTGVSQNPRHKITKRGQNVTFRCDPISEHNRLYWYRQTLGQGPEFLTYFQNEAQLEKSRLLSDRFSAERPKGSFSTLEIQRTEQGDSAMYLCASSLGAGGGYGYTFGSGTRLTVV.

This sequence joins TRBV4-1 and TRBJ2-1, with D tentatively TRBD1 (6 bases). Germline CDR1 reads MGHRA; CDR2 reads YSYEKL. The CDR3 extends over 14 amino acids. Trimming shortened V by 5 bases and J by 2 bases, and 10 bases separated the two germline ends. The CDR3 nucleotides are TGCGCCAGCAGCTACCGACAGGCCTACAATGAGCAGTTCTTC. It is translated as CASSYRQAYNEQFF.

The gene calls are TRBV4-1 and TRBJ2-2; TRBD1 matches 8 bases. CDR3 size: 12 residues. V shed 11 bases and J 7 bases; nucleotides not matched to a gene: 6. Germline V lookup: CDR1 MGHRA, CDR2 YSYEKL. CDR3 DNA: TGCGCCGCGCAGGGGGCCATCGGGGAGCTGTTTTTT. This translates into CAAQGAIGELFF.

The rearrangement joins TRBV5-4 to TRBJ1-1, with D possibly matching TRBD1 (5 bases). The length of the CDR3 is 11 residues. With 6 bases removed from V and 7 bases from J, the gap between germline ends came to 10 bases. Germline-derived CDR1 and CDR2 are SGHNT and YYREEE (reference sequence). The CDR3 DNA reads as TGTGCCAGCACCCTCGGGGGTGAAGCTTTCTTT. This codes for CASTLGGEAFF.